The clone carrying this T cell receptor beta chain was found many times. The antigen is not known. Tregs were sorted as CD4+CD25+CD127-/low cells. TCRdb recomputed calls from the 5' RACE reads with MiXCR, one row per CDR3 protein. The table lists more than 9,500 distinct CDR3 sequences, approximately 24% of them singletons. The CDR3 consists of 13 residues. V was trimmed by 4 bases and J by 5 bases, leaving 9 bases between them. Germline V lookup: CDR1 SGHRS, CDR2 YFSETQ. The study's findings and limits: Tumor Treg TCRs overlapped most with tumor naive CD4+ cells.

Material for sequencing was Tregs sorted from blood. The rearrangement joins TRBV5-1 to TRBJ2-2, with D unresolved. This receptor was identified in a female donor with breast cancer. CDR3 loop: CASSTTLTGELFF. CDR3 DNA sequence: TGCGCCAGCAGCACGACATTAACCGGGGAGCTGTTTTTT.